The 12 T cell receptor beta chains reported below all come from one sample, sequenced in a study of regulatory T cells in long-lasting Graves disease. TCR beta libraries were built with iRepertoire HTBI primers and Arm-PCR of CDR3 regions. TCRdb reprocessed the multiplex PCR reads with MiXCR, giving one entry per CDR3 protein. The table includes about 470,000 distinct CDR3 sequences, less than 25% detected once. As to time point: persistent/refractory GD, antithyroid drugs over 5 years with positive TRAb. From PBMCs, RNA was extracted and then used to make the TCR library. Specimen: peripheral blood mononuclear cells (PBMCs), collected when the disease was refractory, from a patient treated with antithyroid drugs. These receptors were collected from a female donor with Graves disease.

The chain uses TRBV7-2 and TRBJ2-7; 7 positions match TRBD2. The CDR3 has 17 amino acids. Germline lookup yields CDR1 SGHTA and CDR2 FQGNSA. Germline trimming cut 0 bases from V and 6 bases from J; bases unmatched to any gene: 14. The CDR3 sequence: CASSLAHGGSQALEQYF. DNA of the CDR3: TGTGCCAGCAGCTTAGCGCACGGCGGGAGTCAAGCGCTCGAGCAGTACTTC.

This clonotype has only a few counts. The rearrangement uses TRBV20-1 and TRBJ1-5, with a tentative D call TRBD1 (5 bases). This CDR3 is built from 16 residues. Germline V gives CDR1 DFQATT, CDR2 SNEGSKA (reference sequence). Deletions cut 5 bases from V and 4 bases from J, with 21 bases between. The DNA for the CDR3 is TGCAGTGCTCTTTCAACCTCCGGGACGTGGAATCAGCCCCAGCATTTT. Its protein product is CSALSTSGTWNQPQHF.

This clonotype was recorded many times. The chain joins TRBV2 to TRBJ2-2; D uncertain. There are 13 residues in the CDR3. CDR1 is SNHLY and CDR2 is FYNNEI in the germline V gene. Between the trimmed V and J ends, which lost 8 bases and 6 bases, there was a span of 13 bases. The CDR3 sequence is CASSRLRSGELFF. Written as DNA, the CDR3 is TGTGCCAGCTCCCGATTAAGGTCCGGGGAGCTGTTTTTT. Combining the CDR3 with reference TRBV2 and TRBJ2-2 gives the whole variable domain EPEVTQTPSHQVTQMGQEVILRCVPISNHLYFYWYRQILGQKVEFLVSFYNNEISEKSEIFDDQFSVERPDGSNFTLKIRSTKLEDSAMYFCASSRLRSGELFFGEGSRLTVL.

Worth noting for this clonotype: This sequence may be a read error, since a much larger clone differs from it by one base. The chain combines TRBV28 with TRBJ2-5, with 7 bases aligning to TRBD2. With 5 bases clipped from V and 5 bases from J, the junction kept 11 bases outside the gene matches. This CDR3 has 15 residues. Germline assignment: CDR1 MDHEN and CDR2 SYDVKM. CDR3 coding DNA: TGTGCCAGCAGTGGCCTCGCGGGAGAAGGGGAGACCCAGTACTTC. Translation: CASSGLAGEGETQYF.

The V gene is TRBV28, the J gene TRBJ2-2, with 9 bases aligning to TRBD2. The CDR3 is 12 residues long. Germline CDR1 and CDR2: MDHEN and SYDVKM. Here the CDR3 reads CYSGGQNGELFF. CDR3 sequence (DNA): TGTTACAGCGGGGGGCAAAACGGGGAGCTGTTTTTT.

The chain recombines TRBV6-1 with TRBJ1-4, with D uncertain. This CDR3 has 12 residues. V was cut by 5 bases and J by 3 bases, with 4 bases left in between. Germline lookup yields CDR1 MNHNS and CDR2 SASEGT. As DNA, the CDR3 is TGTGCCAGCAGTAAGGCTAATGAAAAACTGTTTTTT. Translation: CASSKANEKLFF.

The V call is TRBV3-1, the J call TRBJ2-5; D is unresolved. The CDR3 extends over 15 amino acids. Per the germline V gene, CDR1 is LGHDT and CDR2 is YNNKEL (reference sequence). V shed 4 bases and J shed 1 base, with 13 bases lying between them. CDR3 sequence (DNA): TGTGCCAGCAGCCGCCGATGGAGCCGCCAAGAGACCCAGTACTTC. Translation gives CASSRRWSRQETQYF.

The gene calls are TRBV19 and TRBJ1-2, with 7 bases that match TRBD1. Looked up from germline, CDR1 is LNHDA and CDR2 is SQIVND (reference sequence). Losses at the gene ends were 6 bases for V and 7 bases for J; bases not matched to a gene: 8. The CDR3 sequence is 13 residues long. DNA of the CDR3: TGTGCCAGTAGCGGGACAGAACGACTTGGCTACACCTTC. This encodes CASSGTERLGYTF.

V gene TRBV9 combines with J gene TRBJ1-6, with 7 bases fitting TRBD1. With 0 bases clipped from V and 7 bases from J, the junction kept 4 bases outside the gene matches. This CDR3 contains 15 residues. Germline V gene sequence: CDR1 SGDLS, CDR2 YYNGEE. DNA for the CDR3: TGTGCCAGCAGCGTAGATCAGGGGGTGAATTCACCCCTCCACTTT. Translation gives CASSVDQGVNSPLHF.

This clonotype was seen at least ten times. The V gene is TRBV2, the J gene TRBJ2-2; the match to TRBD2 covers 11 bases. Germline CDR1 is SNHLY and CDR2 is FYNNEI. With 7 bases clipped from V and 1 base from J, the junction kept 8 bases outside the gene matches. CDR3 length: 17 residues. The CDR3 region is CASTLTSGKMNTGELFF. CDR3 in DNA: TGTGCCAGCACACTGACTAGCGGGAAAATGAACACCGGGGAGCTGTTTTTT.

This clonotype was seen ten or more times. This chain connects TRBV2 to TRBJ2-4; perhaps TRBD1 as D (5 bases). This CDR3 is built from 16 residues. Per the germline V gene, CDR1 is SNHLY and CDR2 is FYNNEI. V lost 3 bases to trimming and J lost 3 bases, with 15 bases between them. CDR3 DNA sequence: TGTGCCAGCAGTGATAAGGGGCTTCGAGGCAAAAACATTCAGTACTTC. It is translated as CASSDKGLRGKNIQYF.

In its sample, this clonotype was seen many times. The CDR3 nucleotides read TGTGCCAGCAGCTTAATCACCGGAGGCACGAAACATGGCTACACCTTC. It codes for CASSLITGGTKHGYTF. The chain links TRBV7-8 to TRBJ1-2, with D hard to call. CDR1 and CDR2 (germline): SGHVS, FQNEAQ. CDR3 length: 16 amino acids. Deletions cut 2 bases from V and 6 bases from J, with 19 bases between.